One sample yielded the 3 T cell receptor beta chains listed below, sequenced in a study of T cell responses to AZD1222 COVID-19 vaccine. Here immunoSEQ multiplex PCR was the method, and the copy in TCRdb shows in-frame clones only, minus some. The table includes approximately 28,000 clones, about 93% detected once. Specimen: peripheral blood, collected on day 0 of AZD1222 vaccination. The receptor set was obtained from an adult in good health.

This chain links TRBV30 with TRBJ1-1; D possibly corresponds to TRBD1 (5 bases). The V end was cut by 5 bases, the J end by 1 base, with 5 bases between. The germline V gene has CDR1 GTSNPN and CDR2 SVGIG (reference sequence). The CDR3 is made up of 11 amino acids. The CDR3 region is CAWGQNTEAFF. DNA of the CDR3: TGTGCCTGGGGACAGAACACTGAAGCTTTCTTT.

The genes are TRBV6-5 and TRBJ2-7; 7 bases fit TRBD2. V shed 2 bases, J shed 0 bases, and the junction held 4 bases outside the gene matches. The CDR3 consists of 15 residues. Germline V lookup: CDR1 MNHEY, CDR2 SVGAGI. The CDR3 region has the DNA TGTGCCAGCAGTTACAGGGACTACTTCTCCTACGAGCAGTACTTC. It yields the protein CASSYRDYFSYEQYF.

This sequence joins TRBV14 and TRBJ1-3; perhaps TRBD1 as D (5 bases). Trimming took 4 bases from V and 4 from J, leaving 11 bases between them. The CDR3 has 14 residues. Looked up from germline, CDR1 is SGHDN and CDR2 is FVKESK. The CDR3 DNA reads TGTGCCAGCAGCCCGGGACCTGGAGGAAACACCATATATTTT. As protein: CASSPGPGGNTIYF.